Detailed here is one T cell receptor beta chain. Its specificity is unknown. This specimen comes from a study of T cell responses to AZD1222 COVID-19 vaccine. General study findings and limits: Spike was spanned by vaccine-associated CD4 TCRs, which were dominant at 160-218 and 743-854. White British donors predominated, females outnumbered males, and clonal diversity was possibly underestimated. Sampled repertoires all dated from after the peak T cell response. With two AZD1222 doses given, Spike-specific TCR breadth and depth both rose.

The CDR3 consists of 16 residues. J was trimmed by 10 bases and V by 0 bases; bases with no gene match: 9. CDR1 and CDR2 (germline): ENHRY, SYGVKD. The protocol was immunoSEQ multiplex PCR, while the TCRdb copy is restricted to in-frame clones and leaves out a portion. The data show tens of thousands of clones, approximately 86% seen once. This chain links TRBV10-3 with TRBJ2-1, with TRBD2 matching over 10 bases. The source is an adult in good health. Sequences were derived from peripheral blood, sampled on day 0 of AZD1222 vaccination. The CDR3 sequence: CAISESSSGGQWEQFF. The DNA for the CDR3 is TGTGCCATCAGTGAGTCGTCTAGCGGGGGACAATGGGAGCAGTTCTTC.